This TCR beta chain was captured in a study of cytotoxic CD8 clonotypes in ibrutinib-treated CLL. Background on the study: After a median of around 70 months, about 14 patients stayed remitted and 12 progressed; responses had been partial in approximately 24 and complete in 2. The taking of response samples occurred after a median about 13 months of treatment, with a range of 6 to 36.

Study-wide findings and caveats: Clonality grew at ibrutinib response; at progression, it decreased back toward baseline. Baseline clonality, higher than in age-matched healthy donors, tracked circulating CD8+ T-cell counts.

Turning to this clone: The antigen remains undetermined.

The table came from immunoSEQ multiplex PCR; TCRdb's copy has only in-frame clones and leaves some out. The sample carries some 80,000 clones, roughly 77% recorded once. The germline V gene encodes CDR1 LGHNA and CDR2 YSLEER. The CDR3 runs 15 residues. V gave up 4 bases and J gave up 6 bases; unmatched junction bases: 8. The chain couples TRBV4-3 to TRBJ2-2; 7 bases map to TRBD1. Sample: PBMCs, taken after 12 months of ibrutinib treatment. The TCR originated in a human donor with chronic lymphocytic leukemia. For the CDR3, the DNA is TGCGCCAGCAGCCGGGGACAGTATAGGGCCGGGGAGCTGTTTTTT. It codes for CASSRGQYRAGELFF.